A single sample gave rise to the 10 T cell receptor beta chains below, sequenced in a study of tumor-infiltrating lymphocytes in localized non-small cell lung cancer. Sequenced by immunoSEQ multiplex PCR; TCRdb stores in-frame clones only, minus some. The data show thousands of clones, approximately 75% seen once. What was sequenced was uninvolved lung tissue not adjacent to the tumor. The receptor set was obtained from a human donor with non-small cell lung cancer.

The chain's CDR3 is CASSPWVGDYSEQYF. CDR3 sequence (DNA): TGTGCCAGCAGCCCCTGGGTGGGGGACTACTCCGAGCAGTACTTC. The chain carries TRBV27 and TRBJ2-7, with 7 bases lining up with TRBD2. J was trimmed by 6 bases and V by 6 bases; bases with no gene match: 14. From germline, CDR1 is MNHEY and CDR2 SMNVEV (reference sequence). CDR3 length equals 15 residues.

The V gene is TRBV7-2, the J gene TRBJ2-3, with 9 bases aligning to TRBD2. CDR3 size: 16 residues. Germline assignment: CDR1 SGHTA and CDR2 FQGNSA. Unmatched junction bases numbered 16, after V lost 9 bases and J lost 6 bases. CDR3 sequence reads: CASKPRGGLAMDTQYF. The DNA of the CDR3 is TGTGCCAGTAAACCAAGGGGGGGACTAGCCATGGATACGCAGTATTTT.

This chain links TRBV5-4 with TRBJ2-3; tentatively, D is TRBD2 (5 bases). Germline-derived CDR1 and CDR2 are SGHNT and YYREEE (reference sequence). V was trimmed by 1 base and J by 0 bases, leaving 12 bases between them. CDR3 size: 16 residues. The CDR3 DNA sequence: TGTGCCAGCAGCTTGAATAGGCGGACTAGCACAGATACGCAGTATTTT. Its translation is CASSLNRRTSTDTQYF.

The V call is TRBV7-9, the J call TRBJ1-4; D not resolved. The length of the CDR3 is 15 residues. Germline V gives CDR1 SEHNR, CDR2 FQNEAQ (reference sequence). V lost 3 bases, J lost 11 bases, and 19 bases lay in between. The DNA of the CDR3 is TGTGCCAGCAGCTTTTTGAATAACCGTGAAGATAAACTGTTTTTT. It codes for CASSFLNNREDKLFF.

The V and J genes are TRBV30 and TRBJ1-3; D is unresolved. V gave up 4 bases and J gave up 2 bases, with 15 bases separating them. CDR3 length: 15 amino acids. CDR1 and CDR2 (germline): GTSNPN, SVGIG (reference sequence). The CDR3 DNA reads TGTGCCTGGACCTCAAGAGGCGTGACTGGAAACACCATATATTTT. Its protein product is CAWTSRGVTGNTIYF.

V and J are TRBV2 and TRBJ1-4; D is possibly TRBD1 (5 bases). CDR1 SNHLY and CDR2 FYNNEI come from the germline V gene. V was pared by 3 bases and J by 6 bases, with 8 bases between. This CDR3 comprises 13 residues. CDR3 nucleotide sequence: TGTGCCAGCAGTGACTTGGGGGATGAAAAACTGTTTTTT. Its protein product is CASSDLGDEKLFF.

The chain recombines TRBV5-1 with TRBJ2-7, with D possibly matching TRBD2 (7 bases). Per germline, CDR1 SGHRS and CDR2 YFSETQ. CDR3 size: 16 residues. With 0 bases removed from V and 5 bases from J, the gap between germline ends came to 18 bases. The chain's CDR3 is CASSLARLSGGNEQYF. The CDR3 coding sequence is TGCGCCAGCAGCTTGGCCAGGTTATCGGGGGGCAACGAGCAGTACTTC.

The chain carries TRBV6-1 and TRBJ1-5; D unclear. The CDR3 contains 15 residues. V lost 5 bases and J 5 bases, leaving 16 bases between the germline ends. CDR1 is MNHNS, CDR2 SASEGT, per germline. CDR3 loop: CASSWPTQADQPQHF. DNA of the CDR3: TGTGCCAGCAGTTGGCCAACCCAAGCGGATCAGCCCCAGCATTTT.

The chain employs TRBV5-1 and TRBJ2-7; 8 positions match TRBD2. The V and J ends lost 3 bases and 3 bases, in that order; junction bases with no gene match: 17. The length of the CDR3 is 18 residues. The germline gives CDR1 SGHRS, CDR2 YFSETQ. The CDR3 DNA sequence: TGCGCCAGCAGCTACGGACATGGCGGGACTAGTCGGCTCTACGAGCAGTACTTC. It yields the protein CASSYGHGGTSRLYEQYF.

The J gene is TRBJ1-1, the V gene TRBV28; D not resolved. The length of the CDR3 is 14 residues. Deletions cut 1 base from V and 0 bases from J, with 6 bases between. Germline loops: CDR1 MDHEN, CDR2 SYDVKM. The CDR3 nucleotides are TGTGCCAGCAGTTTATCAAGGATGAACACTGAAGCTTTCTTT. Protein product: CASSLSRMNTEAFF. The variable domain in full, completed from reference TRBV28 and TRBJ1-1, reads DVKVTQSSRYLVKRTGEKVFLECVQDMDHENMFWYRQDPGLGLRLIYFSYDVKMKEKGDIPEGYSVSREKKERFSLILESASTNQTSMYLCASSLSRMNTEAFFGQGTRLTVV.